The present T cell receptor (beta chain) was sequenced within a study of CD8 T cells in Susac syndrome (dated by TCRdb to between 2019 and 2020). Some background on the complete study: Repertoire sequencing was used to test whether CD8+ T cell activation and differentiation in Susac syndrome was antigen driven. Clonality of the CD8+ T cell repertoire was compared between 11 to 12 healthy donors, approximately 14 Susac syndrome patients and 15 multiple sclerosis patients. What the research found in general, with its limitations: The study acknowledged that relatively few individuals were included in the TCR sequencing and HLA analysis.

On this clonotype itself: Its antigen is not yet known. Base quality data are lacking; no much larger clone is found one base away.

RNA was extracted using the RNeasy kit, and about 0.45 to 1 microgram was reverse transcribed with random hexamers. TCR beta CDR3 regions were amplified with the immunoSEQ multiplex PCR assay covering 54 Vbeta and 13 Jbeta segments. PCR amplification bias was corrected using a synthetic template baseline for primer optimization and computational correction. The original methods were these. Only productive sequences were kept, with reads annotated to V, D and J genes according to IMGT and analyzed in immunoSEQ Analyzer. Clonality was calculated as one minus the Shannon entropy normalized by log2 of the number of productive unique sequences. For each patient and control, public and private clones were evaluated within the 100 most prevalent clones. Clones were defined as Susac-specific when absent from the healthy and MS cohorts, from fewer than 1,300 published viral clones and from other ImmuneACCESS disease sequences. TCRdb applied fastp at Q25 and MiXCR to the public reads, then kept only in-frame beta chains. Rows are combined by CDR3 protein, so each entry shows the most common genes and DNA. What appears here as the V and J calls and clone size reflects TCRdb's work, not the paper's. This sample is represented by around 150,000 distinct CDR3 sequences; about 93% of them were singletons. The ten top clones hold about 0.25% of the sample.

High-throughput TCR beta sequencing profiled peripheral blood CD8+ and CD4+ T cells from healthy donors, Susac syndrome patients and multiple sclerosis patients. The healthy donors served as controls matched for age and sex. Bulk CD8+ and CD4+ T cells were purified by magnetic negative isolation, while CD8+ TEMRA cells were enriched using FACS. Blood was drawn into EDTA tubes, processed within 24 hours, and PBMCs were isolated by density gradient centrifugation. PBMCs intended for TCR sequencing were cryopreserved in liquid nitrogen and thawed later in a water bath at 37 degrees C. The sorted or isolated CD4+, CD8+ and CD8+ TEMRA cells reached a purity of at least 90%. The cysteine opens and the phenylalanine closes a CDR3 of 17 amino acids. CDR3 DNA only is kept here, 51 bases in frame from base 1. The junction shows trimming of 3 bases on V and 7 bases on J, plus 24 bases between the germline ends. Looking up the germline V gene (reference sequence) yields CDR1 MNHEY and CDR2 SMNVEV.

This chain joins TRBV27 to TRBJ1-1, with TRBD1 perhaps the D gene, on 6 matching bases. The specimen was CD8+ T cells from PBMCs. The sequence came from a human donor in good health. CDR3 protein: CASSFMGLRQDKDEAFF. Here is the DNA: TGTGCCAGCAGTTTTATGGGGTTGAGACAGGATAAGGATGAAGCTTTCTTT.